The 29 T cell receptor beta chains below all came from one sample that was sequenced in a study of CD8 T cells in Susac syndrome. RNA amounts of 0.5 to 1 ug underwent reverse transcription with random hexamers. Using its own MiXCR run on the immunoSEQ multiplex PCR reads, TCRdb lists one record per CDR3 protein. The repertoire includes 180,000 or so distinct CDR3 sequences, about 95% of them detected once, and 0.093% sits in the top ten. Input material: CD4+ T cells from PBMCs. The receptors originated from a human donor with multiple sclerosis.

The V gene is TRBV15, the J gene TRBJ2-1; TRBD2 agrees at 12 bases. The CDR3 extends over 17 amino acids. Trimming removed 0 bases from V and 4 bases from J; junction bases left unmatched: 4. The germline CDR1 and CDR2 sequences are LNHNV and YYDKDF (reference sequence). The CDR3 sequence: CATSREWTSGTYNEQFF. Here the CDR3 DNA reads TGTGCCACCAGCAGAGAGTGGACTAGCGGGACATACAATGAGCAGTTCTTC.

The V call is TRBV3-1, the J call TRBJ1-4, with D unclear. The germline V gene has CDR1 LGHDT and CDR2 YNNKEL (reference sequence). Trimming pared 4 bases from V and 10 bases from J, leaving 10 bases between. The CDR3 is 12 residues long. The CDR3 DNA follows: TGTGCCAGCAGCCTAAGCGGCGGAAAACTGTTTTTT. As protein: CASSLSGGKLFF.

This chain uses TRBV24-1 with TRBJ2-7, with 7 positions matching TRBD1. The length of the CDR3 is 13 residues. Trimming removed 4 bases from V and 9 bases from J; junction bases left unmatched: 8. Germline CDR1 is KGHDR and CDR2 is SFDVKD. The CDR3 here is CATSDRDRAGQYF. In DNA, the CDR3 is TGTGCCACCAGTGACCGAGACAGGGCTGGGCAGTACTTC.

J is TRBJ2-5 and V is TRBV25-1; unclear D gene. CDR3 size: 10 residues. Trimming pared 2 bases from V and 7 bases from J, leaving 2 bases between. CDR1 MGHDK and CDR2 SYGVNS come from the germline V gene. In DNA form, the CDR3 reads TGTGCCAGCAGTGAAACGACCCAGTACTTC. This translates into CASSETTQYF.

The genes are TRBV12-3 or TRBV12-4 and TRBJ1-2; D remains unclear. The CDR3 covers 15 residues. V shed 3 bases and J shed 8 bases, with 19 bases lying between them. For the CDR3, the DNA is TGTGCCAGCAGTTTGCGGGCCAGCCAACTTGTCGGCTACACCTTC. It yields the protein CASSLRASQLVGYTF.

V is TRBV15 and J is TRBJ1-4; D gene uncertain. Germline assignment: CDR1 LNHNV and CDR2 YYDKDF (reference sequence). The length of the CDR3 is 15 residues. V was cut by 5 bases and J by 3 bases, with 13 bases left in between. The CDR3 bases are TGTGCCACCAGCTTCCGAGGTCTGGCTAATGAAAAACTGTTTTTT. Encoded protein: CATSFRGLANEKLFF.

The CDR3 DNA sequence: TGCAGTGCTAGGCCCCCCACGGGGGAAGAGACCCAGTACTTC. It specifies CSARPPTGEETQYF. The chain uses TRBV20-1 and TRBJ2-5; perhaps TRBD2 as D (6 bases). V was trimmed by 3 bases and J by 3 bases, leaving 14 bases between them. This CDR3 region has 14 residues. Germline CDR1 and CDR2: DFQATT and SNEGSKA (reference sequence).

The chain couples TRBV2 to TRBJ1-5, with TRBD1 as a possible D gene (5 bases). Germline V gives CDR1 SNHLY, CDR2 FYNNEI. The CDR3 runs to 12 residues. The V gene lost 4 bases and the J gene lost 6 bases, with 7 bases spanning the gap. This CDR3 is CASSAGSQPQHF. CDR3 DNA: TGTGCCAGCAGTGCAGGGAGTCAGCCCCAGCATTTT.

This chain links TRBV10-3 with TRBJ1-2; 8 nucleotides line up with TRBD1. The CDR3 is made up of 13 amino acids. Trimming took 7 bases from V and 4 from J; bases not matched to a gene: 5. CDR1 is ENHRY and CDR2 is SYGVKD in the germline V gene. The CDR3 is CAIKGQGLYGYTF. CDR3 in DNA: TGTGCCATCAAAGGACAGGGCCTCTATGGCTACACCTTC.

The chain uses TRBV5-1 and TRBJ2-1; no firm D call. Between the trimmed V and J ends, which lost 5 bases and 7 bases, there was a span of 10 bases. CDR3 length equals 12 residues. Germline CDR1 reads SGHRS; CDR2 reads YFSETQ. CDR3: CASSWVRNEQFF. The CDR3, as DNA: TGCGCCAGCAGTTGGGTGCGAAATGAGCAGTTCTTC.

This CDR3 reads CASSQSSKGSEQYF. CDR3 DNA: TGTGCCAGCAGCCAGTCATCAAAAGGATCCGAGCAGTACTTC. The chain recombines TRBV3-1 with TRBJ2-7, with D hard to call. Trimming removed 3 bases from V and 6 bases from J, with 15 bases in between. The length of the CDR3 is 14 residues. Germline V gene sequence: CDR1 LGHDT, CDR2 YNNKEL (reference sequence).

This clonotype was detected only once. The junction departs from germline at one end; a sequencing error may be responsible. V is TRBV28 and J is TRBJ1-2; 7 bases fit TRBD1. This CDR3 contains 13 residues. Germline CDR1 and CDR2: MDHEN and SYDVKM. In DNA, the CDR3 is TGTGCAAGCATCGGGACAGCTAACTATGGCTACACCTTC. Its translation is CASIGTANYGYTF.

The CDR3 spells CATSRNGLAGNEQYF. The CDR3 DNA reads as TGTGCCACCAGCCGGAACGGACTAGCGGGAAACGAGCAGTACTTC. This sequence joins TRBV15 and TRBJ2-7; 12 bases are shared with TRBD2. Germline CDR1 is LNHNV and CDR2 is YYDKDF (reference sequence). This CDR3 is 15 amino acids long. The J segment lost 5 bases and the V segment lost 5 bases, leaving 7 bases of the junction unmatched.

The chain combines TRBV4-2 with TRBJ2-1; D gene unclear. The CDR3 totals 11 residues. Germline CDR1 LGHNA, CDR2 YNFKEQ. The V gene lost 6 bases and the J gene lost 3 bases, with 3 bases spanning the gap. The CDR3 DNA reads as TGTGCCAGCAGGAACTACAATGAGCAGTTCTTC. As protein: CASRNYNEQFF.

This chain joins TRBV20-1 and TRBJ2-1, with 9 bases lining up with TRBD2. The CDR3 runs 15 residues. CDR1 is DFQATT, CDR2 SNEGSKA, per germline (reference sequence). J gave up 5 bases and V 1 base, and 6 bases lay outside the gene matches. The CDR3 spells CSARAQAGGHNEQFF. In DNA, the CDR3 is TGCAGTGCTAGAGCCCAAGCGGGAGGACACAATGAGCAGTTCTTC.

This sequence joins TRBV3-1 and TRBJ2-1; maybe TRBD2 (6 bases). V lost 0 bases and J 4 bases, leaving 10 bases between the germline ends. This CDR3 spans 15 amino acids. Germline loops: CDR1 LGHDT, CDR2 YNNKEL (reference sequence). CDR3 amino acids: CASSQDGGKYNEQFF. The CDR3 nucleotides read TGTGCCAGCAGCCAAGATGGGGGGAAATACAATGAGCAGTTCTTC.

In this sample, this clonotype turned up once. The V and J genes are TRBV30 and TRBJ1-1; D is perhaps TRBD1 (5 bases). CDR3 length: 11 amino acids. Trimming cost V 5 bases and J 11 bases, with 15 bases left between them. Germline-derived CDR1 and CDR2 are GTSNPN and SVGIG (reference sequence). Written as DNA, the CDR3 is TGTGCCTGGTGGGGCCTGCTCGGGGCTTTCTTT. Its protein product is CAWWGLLGAFF.

The V call is TRBV4-1, the J call TRBJ2-3, with TRBD1 matching 7 bases. With V trimmed by 2 bases and J by 2 bases, 10 bases remained unmatched. The V gene's germline CDR1 is MGHRA and CDR2 YSYEKL. This CDR3 region has 17 residues. CDR3 in amino acids: CASSQPTRDRATDTQYF. As DNA, the CDR3 is TGCGCCAGCAGCCAACCAACCCGGGACAGAGCCACAGATACGCAGTATTTT.

The V gene is TRBV20-1, the J gene TRBJ1-1; D remains unclear. V gave up 2 bases and J gave up 1 base, with 5 bases separating them. CDR3 length: 12 residues. Per germline, CDR1 DFQATT and CDR2 SNEGSKA (reference sequence). The CDR3 DNA is TGCAGTGCTAGATCCAGGAACACTGAAGCTTTCTTT. Translating gives CSARSRNTEAFF.

The chain carries TRBV24-1 and TRBJ2-3; D unresolved. The CDR3 covers 12 residues. Trimming removed 9 bases from V and 3 bases from J, with 9 bases in between. Per the germline V gene, CDR1 is KGHDR and CDR2 is SFDVKD. The CDR3, as DNA: TGTGCCACCTCCAGGCAGACAGATACGCAGTATTTT. Protein product: CATSRQTDTQYF.

The rearrangement uses TRBV24-1 and TRBJ2-7; 8 positions agree with TRBD1. The germline gives CDR1 KGHDR, CDR2 SFDVKD. Trimming at V came to 7 bases and at J to 7 bases, leaving 5 bases not matched to a gene. The CDR3 length is 12 residues. The CDR3 loop is CATRGQGEEQYF. The DNA of the CDR3 is TGTGCCACCAGAGGACAGGGTGAAGAGCAGTACTTC.

V gene TRBV7-9 combines with J gene TRBJ1-2; D gene unclear. Trimming pared 5 bases from V and 1 base from J, leaving 11 bases between. The germline V gene encodes CDR1 SEHNR and CDR2 FQNEAQ (reference sequence). CDR3 length equals 14 residues. For the CDR3, the DNA is TGTGCCAGCAGCCCCGACTTCCTTAACTATGGCTACACCTTC. Its translation is CASSPDFLNYGYTF.

The V call is TRBV7-2, the J call TRBJ1-5; D unresolved. CDR3 length equals 12 residues. The germline V and J ends were trimmed by 3 bases and 5 bases, with 5 bases remaining between them. The germline V gene encodes CDR1 SGHTA and CDR2 FQGNSA. CDR3 bases: TGTGCCAGCAGCTTTGGATATCAGCCCCAGCATTTT. Amino acids: CASSFGYQPQHF.

This chain uses TRBV20-1 with TRBJ2-7, with a possible D match to TRBD2 (6 bases). Germline lookup yields CDR1 DFQATT and CDR2 SNEGSKA (reference sequence). The CDR3 spans 14 residues. V lost 2 bases, J lost 4 bases, and 15 bases lay in between. The CDR3 region is CSARRGAPFYEQYF. The CDR3 nucleotides read TGCAGTGCTAGACGCGGGGCCCCATTTTACGAGCAGTACTTC.

V is TRBV7-9 and J is TRBJ1-1; D gene ambiguous. The CDR3 length is 14 residues. Germline CDR1 and CDR2: SEHNR and FQNEAQ (reference sequence). Deletions cut 6 bases from V and 1 base from J, with 12 bases between. The CDR3 sequence: CASSTGRSNTEAFF. CDR3 DNA: TGTGCCAGCAGTACTGGACGGTCGAACACTGAAGCTTTCTTT.

The J gene is TRBJ2-5, the V gene TRBV29-1, with D perhaps TRBD1 (6 bases). Germline loops: CDR1 SQVTM, CDR2 ANQGSEA. The CDR3 is 13 amino acids. Deletions cut 4 bases from V and 4 bases from J, with 13 bases between. The CDR3 protein is CSVVGGIGETQYF. CDR3 sequence (DNA): TGCAGCGTTGTAGGGGGAATAGGAGAGACCCAGTACTTC.

The chain employs TRBV30 and TRBJ2-2; the D call may be TRBD1 or TRBD2 (5 bases each). The V gene's germline CDR1 is GTSNPN and CDR2 SVGIG (reference sequence). With 5 bases removed from V and 5 bases from J, the gap between germline ends came to 12 bases. This CDR3 is built from 13 residues. CDR3 sequence reads: CAWGTTGTGELFF. CDR3 DNA sequence: TGTGCCTGGGGGACCACGGGGACCGGGGAGCTGTTTTTT.

The V gene is TRBV20-1, the J gene TRBJ1-2; possible D gene TRBD1, 5 bases. The CDR3 has 11 amino acids. The V gene lost 6 bases and the J gene lost 5 bases, with 10 bases spanning the gap. The germline V gene encodes CDR1 DFQATT and CDR2 SNEGSKA (reference sequence). CDR3 sequence reads: CSAEDKYGYTF. The CDR3 nucleotides are TGCAGTGCAGAGGACAAATATGGCTACACCTTC.

The CDR3 reads CASSKPGTAPYEQYF. In DNA, the CDR3 is TGTGCCAGCAGTAAACCCGGGACAGCCCCCTACGAGCAGTACTTC. The chain is built from TRBV12-3 or TRBV12-4 and TRBJ2-7, with 7 bases identical to TRBD1. The CDR3 runs to 15 residues. The ends lost 5 bases at V and 2 bases at J; junction bases unmatched: 9.